The rows below give T cell receptor beta chains drawn from one sample of a study of T cell responses to AZD1222 COVID-19 vaccine. Assay: immunoSEQ multiplex PCR; the TCRdb copy retains only in-frame clones and omits some. The table lists 150,000 to 200,000 clones, roughly 90% of them singletons, with less than 3% in the top ten. Sequenced here: peripheral blood, sampled on day 0 of AZD1222 vaccination. The receptors stem from an adult in good health. Each CDR3 is given without its conserved first and last residue. Rows may omit the clone size; those that give it use once, few, many or a size class.

cdr3_length: 13
v_call: TRBV4-2
clone_size: -
j_call: TRBJ1-5
cdr3_aa: ASSQVTGRNQPQH

cdr3_length: 12
v_call: TRBV5-1
clone_size: -
j_call: TRBJ2-7
cdr3_aa: ASSLDSSSYEQY

cdr3_length: 16
v_call: TRBV12-2
clone_size: few
j_call: TRBJ1-2
cdr3_aa: ASRLKASGDRDCYGYT

cdr3_length: 12
v_call: TRBV7-8
clone_size: -
j_call: TRBJ2-3
cdr3_aa: ASSYRTAIDTQY

cdr3_length: 10
v_call: TRBV29-1
clone_size: once
j_call: TRBJ1-2
cdr3_aa: SVPRQGPGYT

cdr3_length: 14
v_call: TRBV11-2
clone_size: -
j_call: TRBJ2-5
cdr3_aa: ASSLIYGIGRETQY

cdr3_length: 14
v_call: TRBV6-2/TRBV6-3
clone_size: -
j_call: TRBJ2-1
cdr3_aa: ASSRQGAAFYNEQF

cdr3_length: 12
v_call: TRBV5-8
clone_size: -
j_call: TRBJ1-1
cdr3_aa: ASSLGIGITEAF

cdr3_length: 11
v_call: TRBV6-4
clone_size: -
j_call: TRBJ1-1
cdr3_aa: ASSAREGTEAF

cdr3_length: 11
v_call: TRBV3-1/TRBV3-2
clone_size: -
j_call: TRBJ2-3
cdr3_aa: ASSHRGPDTQY

cdr3_length: 15
v_call: TRBV21-1
clone_size: -
j_call: TRBJ1-3
cdr3_aa: ASSKSINRAPGNTIY

cdr3_length: 12
v_call: TRBV18
clone_size: -
j_call: TRBJ2-5
cdr3_aa: ASEMTGQQETQY

cdr3_length: 12
v_call: TRBV11-2
clone_size: once
j_call: TRBJ2-7
cdr3_aa: ASSLAGQKYEQY

cdr3_length: 13
v_call: TRBV27
clone_size: -
j_call: TRBJ1-5
cdr3_aa: ASSSQGGGNQPQH

cdr3_length: 13
v_call: TRBV19
clone_size: -
j_call: TRBJ2-7
cdr3_aa: ASSISAGGLYEQY

cdr3_length: 11
v_call: TRBV27
clone_size: once
j_call: TRBJ1-2
cdr3_aa: ASGPGGSYGYT

cdr3_length: 11
v_call: TRBV7-2
clone_size: -
j_call: TRBJ1-1
cdr3_aa: ASSTLAQQEAF

cdr3_length: 14
v_call: TRBV15
clone_size: -
j_call: TRBJ2-3
cdr3_aa: ATSTRASGSPDTQY

cdr3_length: 16
v_call: TRBV5-1
clone_size: -
j_call: TRBJ2-1
cdr3_aa: ASSFHQPGTSGYNEQF

cdr3_length: 13
v_call: TRBV27
clone_size: -
j_call: TRBJ2-1
cdr3_aa: ASKWDKSSYNEQF

cdr3_length: 15
v_call: TRBV28
clone_size: -
j_call: TRBJ2-1
cdr3_aa: ASRGTLVRGLTNEQF

cdr3_length: 13
v_call: TRBV2
clone_size: -
j_call: TRBJ2-7
cdr3_aa: ASSGRTSGRYEQY

cdr3_length: 9
v_call: TRBV6-5
clone_size: -
j_call: TRBJ1-1
cdr3_aa: ASMVDTEAF

cdr3_length: 11
v_call: TRBV29-1
clone_size: -
j_call: TRBJ1-6
cdr3_aa: SAVTGGGSPLH

cdr3_length: 11
v_call: TRBV3-1/TRBV3-2
clone_size: -
j_call: TRBJ1-1
cdr3_aa: ASSSRVYTEAF

cdr3_length: 12
v_call: TRBV30
clone_size: -
j_call: TRBJ1-2
cdr3_aa: AWSPGPQAGGYT

cdr3_length: 14
v_call: TRBV28
clone_size: -
j_call: TRBJ1-2
cdr3_aa: ASSAISGTADYGYT

cdr3_length: 13
v_call: TRBV27
clone_size: -
j_call: TRBJ2-7
cdr3_aa: ASSFRAVTGYEQY

cdr3_length: 12
v_call: TRBV6-5
clone_size: -
j_call: TRBJ2-1
cdr3_aa: ASRTGTRVNEQF

cdr3_length: 13
v_call: TRBV28
clone_size: -
j_call: TRBJ1-5
cdr3_aa: ASRAGGGSNQPQH

cdr3_length: 15
v_call: TRBV19
clone_size: -
j_call: TRBJ2-3
cdr3_aa: ASSTPGLPASGDTQY

cdr3_length: 14
v_call: TRBV7-9
clone_size: -
j_call: TRBJ1-2
cdr3_aa: ASSLVGRELGYGYT

cdr3_length: 13
v_call: TRBV7-9
clone_size: -
j_call: TRBJ2-2
cdr3_aa: ASSLTGINTGELF

cdr3_length: 10
v_call: TRBV30
clone_size: -
j_call: TRBJ2-5
cdr3_aa: AWSSGAKTQY

cdr3_length: 14
v_call: TRBV12-5
clone_size: -
j_call: TRBJ1-3
cdr3_aa: ASGAGQTISGNTIY

cdr3_length: 13
v_call: TRBV6-6
clone_size: -
j_call: TRBJ1-1
cdr3_aa: ASSPSGPLGTEAF

cdr3_length: 14
v_call: TRBV4-2
clone_size: -
j_call: TRBJ2-3
cdr3_aa: ASSRRGTGGTDTQY

cdr3_length: 13
v_call: TRBV11-3
clone_size: -
j_call: TRBJ2-3
cdr3_aa: ASTRTGGLTDTQY

cdr3_length: 10
v_call: TRBV28
clone_size: -
j_call: TRBJ2-7
cdr3_aa: ATSRQPYEQY

cdr3_length: 11
v_call: TRBV6-5
clone_size: few
j_call: TRBJ1-2
cdr3_aa: ASREGLNYGYT

cdr3_length: 13
v_call: TRBV19
clone_size: once
j_call: TRBJ1-3
cdr3_aa: ASSIEGRSGNTIY

cdr3_length: 12
v_call: TRBV5-1
clone_size: -
j_call: TRBJ2-1
cdr3_aa: ASCVAGQYNEQF

cdr3_length: 15
v_call: TRBV15
clone_size: -
j_call: TRBJ2-2
cdr3_aa: ATSRDPTLTNTGELF

cdr3_length: 11
v_call: TRBV29-1
clone_size: once
j_call: TRBJ1-5
cdr3_aa: SVGWGSNQPQH

cdr3_length: 11
v_call: TRBV30
clone_size: -
j_call: TRBJ1-4
cdr3_aa: AWSWGKGEKLF

cdr3_length: 13
v_call: TRBV27
clone_size: -
j_call: TRBJ1-6
cdr3_aa: ASSPRGLSNSPLH

cdr3_length: 14
v_call: TRBV27
clone_size: -
j_call: TRBJ2-2
cdr3_aa: ASSPLPSGRTGELF

cdr3_length: 11
v_call: TRBV29-1
clone_size: -
j_call: TRBJ1-1
cdr3_aa: SVRAGEGAEAF

cdr3_length: 14
v_call: TRBV6-1
clone_size: -
j_call: TRBJ2-2
cdr3_aa: ASSADYGRATGELF

cdr3_length: 12
v_call: TRBV29-1
clone_size: -
j_call: TRBJ1-5
cdr3_aa: SSAGPRSNQPQH

cdr3_length: 14
v_call: TRBV2
clone_size: -
j_call: TRBJ2-5
cdr3_aa: ASSYQGATYQETQY

cdr3_length: 11
v_call: TRBV28
clone_size: -
j_call: TRBJ1-2
cdr3_aa: ASSLSVVPGYT

cdr3_length: 13
v_call: TRBV6-5
clone_size: -
j_call: TRBJ1-6
cdr3_aa: ASSFQGSNNSPLH

cdr3_length: 14
v_call: TRBV7-8
clone_size: -
j_call: TRBJ2-7
cdr3_aa: ASSLEGPFVTYEQY

cdr3_length: 13
v_call: TRBV3-1/TRBV3-2
clone_size: -
j_call: TRBJ1-2
cdr3_aa: ASSQGGGSNYGYT

cdr3_length: 11
v_call: TRBV28
clone_size: -
j_call: TRBJ1-2
cdr3_aa: ASSYGQAYGYT